The T cell receptor beta chain described here comes from a study of vaccination and CD4 T cells after COVID-19. Study details: Investigators drew the post-COVID samples a median roughly 98 days after diagnosis, with a range of 35 to 161. Overlapping spike peptides served as the stimulus for the cells. These peptides came from SARS-CoV-2 and from the common cold coronaviruses HCoV-NL63, HCoV-OC43 and HCoV-229E.

Oncomine TCR Beta short-read sequencing was applied to DNA from cultured CD4+ T cells. TCRdb independently ran MiXCR on the PCR reads; one entry per CDR3 protein. The sample includes 15,000 to 20,000 distinct CDR3 sequences, more than 70% of them seen just once. This clonotype was seen only a few times. Its specificity is unknown. Treatment here: roughly 10-day PBMC culture with coronavirus spike peptide pools or control peptides (ViraFEST assay). The specimen comprised CD4+ T cells from blood, cultured in vitro, sampled after SARS-CoV-2 vaccination. This receptor was identified in a human donor who received a COVID-19 vaccine.

The DNA for the CDR3 is TGTGCCAGCAAGGGGCAGGGAAGGACCGGGGAGCTGTTTTTT. This translates into CASKGQGRTGELFF. The rearrangement links TRBV25-1 to TRBJ2-2, with TRBD1 as a possible D gene (5 bases). CDR1 MGHDK and CDR2 SYGVNS come from the germline V gene. V was pared by 7 bases and J by 5 bases, with 14 bases between. The CDR3 extends over 14 amino acids. Based on the CDR3 plus reference TRBV25-1 and TRBJ2-2, the full variable domain is EADIYQTPRYLVIGTGKKITLECSQTMGHDKMYWYQQDPGMELHLIHYSYGVNSTEKGDLSSESTVSRIRTEHFPLTLESARPSHTSQYLCASKGQGRTGELFFGEGSRLTVL.